The TCR beta chain described here comes from a study of T-cell memory formation after mild COVID-19. TCRdb analysed the 5' RACE reads with MiXCR anew, one entry per CDR3 protein. The table lists about 50,000 distinct CDR3 sequences, roughly an eighth of them singletons. In regard to this clonotype: What it binds is unknown.

Overall study results and limits: Day 15 to 85 contracting clones showed balanced CD4/CD8; later expanders leaned CD4+.

The receptor was derived from a man aged 18-30 years who had mild COVID-19 (a few samples of this study predate the infection). Cell type and time point are not known. Specimen: PBMCs or a T cell subset sorted from them (not recorded which).

CDR3 loop: CASSSGQISNQPQHF. CDR3 nucleotide sequence: TGTGCCAGCAGTTCCGGACAAATAAGCAATCAGCCCCAGCATTTT. The gene calls are TRBV27 and TRBJ1-5; D is perhaps TRBD1 (5 bases). This CDR3 contains 15 residues. CDR1 and CDR2 (germline): MNHEY, SMNVEV (reference sequence). V was shortened by 4 bases and J by 1 base, with 11 bases between the two germline ends.